One and the same sample provided the 2 T cell receptor beta chains below, sequenced in a study of blood T cell repertoires in COVID-19. Profiled with immunoSEQ multiplex PCR; TCRdb holds only in-frame clones, not every one. The data hold 20,000 to 25,000 clones, with roughly 88% observed a single time. Specimen: peripheral blood. Receptors originate from a man aged 70 or older in a cohort sampled during active COVID-19.

J is TRBJ2-2 and V is TRBV7-8; TRBD1 might be the D (8 bases). The CDR3 has 17 amino acids. V lost 5 bases and J lost 2, with 18 bases in between. CDR1 and CDR2 (germline): SGHVS, FQNEAQ. The CDR3: CASSLQGASGNTGELFF. Here the CDR3 DNA reads TGTGCCAGCAGCCTCCAGGGGGCTAGCGGCAACACCGGGGAGCTGTTTTTT.

The chain uses TRBV11-3 and TRBJ2-7; D not resolved. The germline gives CDR1 SGHNT, CDR2 YENEEA. This CDR3 comprises 12 residues. V lost 2 bases, J lost 4 bases, and 6 bases lay in between. The CDR3 sequence is CASSLTGYEQYF. In nucleotides, the CDR3 is TGTGCCAGCAGCTTAACGGGTTACGAGCAGTACTTC.